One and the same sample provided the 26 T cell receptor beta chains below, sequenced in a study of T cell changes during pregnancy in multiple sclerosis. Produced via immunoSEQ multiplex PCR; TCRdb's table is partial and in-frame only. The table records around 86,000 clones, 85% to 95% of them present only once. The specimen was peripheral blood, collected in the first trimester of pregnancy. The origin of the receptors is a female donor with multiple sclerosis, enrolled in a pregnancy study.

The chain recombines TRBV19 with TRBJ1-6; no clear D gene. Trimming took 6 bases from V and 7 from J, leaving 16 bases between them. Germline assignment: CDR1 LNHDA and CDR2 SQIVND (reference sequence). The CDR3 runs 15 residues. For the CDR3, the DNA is TGTGCCAGTAGGTATCGTGGCAGCGAGAATTCACCCCTCCACTTT. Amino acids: CASRYRGSENSPLHF.

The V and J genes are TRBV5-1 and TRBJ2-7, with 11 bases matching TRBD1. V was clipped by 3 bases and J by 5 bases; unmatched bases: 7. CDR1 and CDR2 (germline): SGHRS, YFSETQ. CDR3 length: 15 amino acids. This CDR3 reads CASSWRGQGAHEQYF. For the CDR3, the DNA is TGCGCCAGCAGCTGGCGCGGACAGGGGGCCCACGAGCAGTACTTC.

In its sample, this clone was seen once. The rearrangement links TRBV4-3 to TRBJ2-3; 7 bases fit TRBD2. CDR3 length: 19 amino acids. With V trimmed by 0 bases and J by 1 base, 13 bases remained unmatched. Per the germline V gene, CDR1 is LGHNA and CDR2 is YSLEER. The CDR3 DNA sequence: TGCGCCAGCAGCCAAGATAAGGTCGGACTAGTGATGGGCACAGATACGCAGTATTTT. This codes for CASSQDKVGLVMGTDTQYF.

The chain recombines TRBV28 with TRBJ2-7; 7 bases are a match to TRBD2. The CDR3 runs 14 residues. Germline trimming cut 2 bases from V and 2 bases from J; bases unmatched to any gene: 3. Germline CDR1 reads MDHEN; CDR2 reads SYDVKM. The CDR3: CASSLSGATYEQYF. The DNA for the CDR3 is TGTGCCAGCAGTTTAAGCGGGGCCACCTACGAGCAGTACTTC.

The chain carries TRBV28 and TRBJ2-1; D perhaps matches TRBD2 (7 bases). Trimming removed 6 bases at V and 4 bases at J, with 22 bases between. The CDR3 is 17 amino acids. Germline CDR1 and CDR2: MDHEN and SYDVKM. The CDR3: CASSVVRGGEQYNEQFF. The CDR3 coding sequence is TGTGCCAGCAGCGTAGTTCGAGGGGGGGAGCAGTACAATGAGCAGTTCTTC.

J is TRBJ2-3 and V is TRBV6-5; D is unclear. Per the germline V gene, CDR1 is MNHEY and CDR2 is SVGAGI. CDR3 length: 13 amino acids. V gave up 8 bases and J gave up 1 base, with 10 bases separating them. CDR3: CASFPPGTDTQYF. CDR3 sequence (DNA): TGTGCCAGCTTCCCCCCAGGCACAGATACGCAGTATTTT.

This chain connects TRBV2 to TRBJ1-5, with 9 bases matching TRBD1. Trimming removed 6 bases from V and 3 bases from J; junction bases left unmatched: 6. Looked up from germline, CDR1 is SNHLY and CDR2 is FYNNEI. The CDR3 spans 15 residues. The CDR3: CASRPRTGDNQPQHF. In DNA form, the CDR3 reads TGTGCCAGCAGACCCCGGACAGGGGACAATCAGCCCCAGCATTTT.

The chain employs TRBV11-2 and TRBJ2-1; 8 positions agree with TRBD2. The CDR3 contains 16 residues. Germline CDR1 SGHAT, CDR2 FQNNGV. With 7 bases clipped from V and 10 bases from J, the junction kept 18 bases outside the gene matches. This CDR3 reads CASKGVPAGEDREQFF. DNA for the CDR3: TGTGCCAGCAAGGGAGTCCCAGCGGGAGAGGACCGGGAGCAGTTCTTC.

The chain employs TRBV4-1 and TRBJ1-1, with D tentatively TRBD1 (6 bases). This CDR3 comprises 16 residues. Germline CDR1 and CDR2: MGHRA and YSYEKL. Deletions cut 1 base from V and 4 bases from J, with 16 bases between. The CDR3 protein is CASSQVGGQVLTEAFF. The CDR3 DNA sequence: TGCGCCAGCAGCCAAGTCGGGGGGCAAGTTCTCACTGAAGCTTTCTTT.

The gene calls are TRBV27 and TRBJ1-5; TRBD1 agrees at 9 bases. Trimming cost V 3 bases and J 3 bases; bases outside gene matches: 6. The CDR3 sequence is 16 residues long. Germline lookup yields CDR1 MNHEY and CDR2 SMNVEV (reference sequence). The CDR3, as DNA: TGTGCCAGCAGTTTTACAGGGGGCGCCTTCAATCAGCCCCAGCATTTT. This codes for CASSFTGGAFNQPQHF.

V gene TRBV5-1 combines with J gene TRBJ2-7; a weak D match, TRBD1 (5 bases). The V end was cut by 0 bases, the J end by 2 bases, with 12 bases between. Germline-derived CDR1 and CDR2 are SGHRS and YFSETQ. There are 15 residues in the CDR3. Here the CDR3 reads CASSLGPTEPYEQYF. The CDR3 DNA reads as TGCGCCAGCAGCTTGGGACCGACAGAACCCTACGAGCAGTACTTC.

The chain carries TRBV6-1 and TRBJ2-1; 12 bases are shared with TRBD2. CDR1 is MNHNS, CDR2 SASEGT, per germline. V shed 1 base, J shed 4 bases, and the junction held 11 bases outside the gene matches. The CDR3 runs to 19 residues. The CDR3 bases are TGTGCCAGCAGTGAAGGATGGGCTAGCGGGGGGGTGAAATACAATGAGCAGTTCTTC. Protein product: CASSEGWASGGVKYNEQFF.

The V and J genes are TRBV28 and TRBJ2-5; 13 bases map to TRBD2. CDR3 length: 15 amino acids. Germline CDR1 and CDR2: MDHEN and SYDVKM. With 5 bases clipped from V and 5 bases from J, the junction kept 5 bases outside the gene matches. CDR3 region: CASSPTSGRGETQYF. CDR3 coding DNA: TGTGCCAGCAGTCCAACTAGCGGGAGGGGGGAGACCCAGTACTTC.

DNA for the CDR3: TGTGCCTGGAGTGTACTGGGACAGGCGCTTTACTATGGCTACACCTTC. Amino acids: CAWSVLGQALYYGYTF. V gene TRBV30 combines with J gene TRBJ1-2, with 8 bases aligning to TRBD1. The CDR3 covers 16 residues. The V segment lost 0 bases and the J segment 3 bases; nucleotides outside the gene matches: 9. From germline, CDR1 is GTSNPN and CDR2 SVGIG (reference sequence).

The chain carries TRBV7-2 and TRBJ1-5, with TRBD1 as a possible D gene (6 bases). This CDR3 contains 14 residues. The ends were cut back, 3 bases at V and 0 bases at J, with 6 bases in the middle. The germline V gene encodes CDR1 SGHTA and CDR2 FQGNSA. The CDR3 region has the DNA TGTGCCAGCAGCTTGGACAGTAGCAATCAGCCCCAGCATTTT. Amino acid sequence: CASSLDSSNQPQHF.

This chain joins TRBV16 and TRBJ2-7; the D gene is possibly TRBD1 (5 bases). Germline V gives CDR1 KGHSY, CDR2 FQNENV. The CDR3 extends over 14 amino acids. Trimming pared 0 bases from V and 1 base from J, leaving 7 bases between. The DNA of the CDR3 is TGTGCCAGCAGCCAATCGGCAGGGTCCTACGAGCAGTACTTC. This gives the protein CASSQSAGSYEQYF.

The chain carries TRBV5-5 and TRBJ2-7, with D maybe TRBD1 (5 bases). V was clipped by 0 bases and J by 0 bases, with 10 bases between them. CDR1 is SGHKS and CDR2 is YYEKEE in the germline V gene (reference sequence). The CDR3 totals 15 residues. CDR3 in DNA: TGTGCCAGCAGCTTGGAGGGGTCCGTCTCCTACGAGCAGTACTTC. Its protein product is CASSLEGSVSYEQYF.

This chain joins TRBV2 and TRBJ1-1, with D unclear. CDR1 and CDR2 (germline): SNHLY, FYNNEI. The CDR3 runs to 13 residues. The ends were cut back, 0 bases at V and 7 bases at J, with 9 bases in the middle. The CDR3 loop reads CASSEAWRSEAFF. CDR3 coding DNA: TGTGCCAGCAGTGAAGCATGGCGGAGTGAAGCTTTCTTT.

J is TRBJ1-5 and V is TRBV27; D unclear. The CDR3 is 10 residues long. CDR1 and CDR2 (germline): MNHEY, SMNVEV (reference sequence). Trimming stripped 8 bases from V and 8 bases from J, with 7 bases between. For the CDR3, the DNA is TGTGCCAGCGGGAGGGAGCCCCAGCATTTT. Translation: CASGREPQHF.

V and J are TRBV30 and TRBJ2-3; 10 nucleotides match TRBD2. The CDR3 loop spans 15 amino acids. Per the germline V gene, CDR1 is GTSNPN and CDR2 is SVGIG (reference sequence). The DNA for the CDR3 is TGTGCTTCGACCCTAGGACTAGCGGGCACAGATACGCAGTATTTT. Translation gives CASTLGLAGTDTQYF. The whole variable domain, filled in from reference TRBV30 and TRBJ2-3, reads SQTIHQWPATLVQPVGSPLSLECTVEGTSNPNLYWYRQAAGRGLQLLFYSVGIGQISSEVPQNLSASRPQDRQFILSSKKLLLSDSGFYLCASTLGLAGTDTQYFGPGTRLTVL.

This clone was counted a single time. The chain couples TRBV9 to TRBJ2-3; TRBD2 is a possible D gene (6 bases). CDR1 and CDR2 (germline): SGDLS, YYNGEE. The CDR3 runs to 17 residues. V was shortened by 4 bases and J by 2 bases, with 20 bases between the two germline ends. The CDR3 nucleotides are TGTGCCAGCAGCTCCCCTCGGGACTCTGAATACACAGATACGCAGTATTTT. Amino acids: CASSSPRDSEYTDTQYF. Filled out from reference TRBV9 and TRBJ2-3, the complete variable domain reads DSGVTQTPKHLITATGQRVTLRCSPRSGDLSVYWYQQSLDQGLQFLIQYYNGEERAKGNILERFSAQQFPDLHSELNLSSLELGDSALYFCASSSPRDSEYTDTQYFGPGTRLTVL.

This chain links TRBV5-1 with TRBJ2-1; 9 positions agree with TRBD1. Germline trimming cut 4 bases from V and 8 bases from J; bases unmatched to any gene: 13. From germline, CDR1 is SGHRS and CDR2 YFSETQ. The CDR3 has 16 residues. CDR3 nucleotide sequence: TGCGCCAGCAGCAGCCTGAGACAGGGGGTCAAAGATGAGCAGTTCTTC. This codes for CASSSLRQGVKDEQFF.

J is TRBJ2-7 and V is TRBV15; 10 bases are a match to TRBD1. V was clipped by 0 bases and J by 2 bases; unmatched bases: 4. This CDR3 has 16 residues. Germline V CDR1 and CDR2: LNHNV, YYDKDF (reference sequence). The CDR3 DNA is TGTGCCACCAGCAGAGATTACGGGACAGGGGCCTACGAGCAGTACTTC. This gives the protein CATSRDYGTGAYEQYF.

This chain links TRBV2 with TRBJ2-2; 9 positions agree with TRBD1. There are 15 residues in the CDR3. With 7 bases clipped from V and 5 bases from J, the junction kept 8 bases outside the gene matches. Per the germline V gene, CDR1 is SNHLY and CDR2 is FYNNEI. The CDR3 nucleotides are TGTGCCAGCAAGGTTTCGACAGGGGGGACCGGGGAGCTGTTTTTT. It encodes CASKVSTGGTGELFF.

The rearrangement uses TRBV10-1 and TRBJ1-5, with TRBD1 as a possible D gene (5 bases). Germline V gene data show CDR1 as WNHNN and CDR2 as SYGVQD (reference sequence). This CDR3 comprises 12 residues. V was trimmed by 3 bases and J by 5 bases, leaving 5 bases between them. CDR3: CASSEGDQPQHF. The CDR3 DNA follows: TGCGCCAGCAGTGAAGGGGATCAGCCCCAGCATTTT.

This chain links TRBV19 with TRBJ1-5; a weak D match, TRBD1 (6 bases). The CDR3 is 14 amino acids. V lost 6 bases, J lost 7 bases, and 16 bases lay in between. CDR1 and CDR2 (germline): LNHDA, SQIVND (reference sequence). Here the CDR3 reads CASRALQGRQPQHF. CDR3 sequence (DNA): TGTGCCAGTAGGGCCCTACAGGGAAGACAGCCCCAGCATTTT.